The present T cell receptor (beta chain) was sequenced within a study of technical replicates of blood from four donors. Per germline, CDR1 SGHRS and CDR2 YFSETQ. This CDR3 is 15 amino acids long. V lost 5 bases and J lost 3, with 16 bases in between. Sequencing used immunoSEQ multiplex PCR; TCRdb keeps in-frame clones, though not all of them. This sample yields 75,000 to 100,000 clones, of which 85% to 95% are seen a single time; roughly 0.22% belongs to the top ten. The clonotype comes from a human donor in good health. The sample was T cells isolated from PBMCs. The rearrangement uses TRBV5-1 and TRBJ2-3; maybe TRBD2 (5 bases). This CDR3 reads CASRREGGSTDTQYF. The CDR3 coding sequence is TGCGCCAGCAGGCGTGAGGGCGGATCAACAGATACGCAGTATTTT.